A selection of T cell receptor beta chains follows, all from one sample in a study of OX40 agonist ivuxolimab in advanced cancers. Repertoires were generated with immunoSEQ multiplex PCR, while TCRdb's copy carries only in-frame clones and drops some. The data contain about 74,000 clones, roughly 90% of them seen just once; the ten biggest clones take up over 0.75%. The source material was CD4+ or CD8+ T cells sorted from blood, sampled in a trial of the OX40 agonist ivuxolimab. The receptors shown here come from an adult with an advanced solid tumor such as melanoma, head and neck, liver or kidney cancer. Both conserved end residues are part of each CDR3. The D gene is left open where the match is weak. Where a row states a size, it is once, few, many or the class of an expanded clone; other rows omit it.

NA	TRBV2	NA	TRBJ2-5	TGTGCCAGCGTCGGTGACAGGCAAGAGACCCAGTACTTC	CASVGDRQETQYF
NA	TRBV15	NA	TRBJ1-1	TGTGCCACCAGCAGAGAAGTGGGGGCGCGGGACACTGAAGCTTTCTTT	CATSREVGARDTEAFF
NA	TRBV25-1	NA	TRBJ2-1	TGTGCCACCTCAAACGAGATTGAGCAGTTCTTC	CATSNEIEQFF
TRBD2	TRBV2	once	TRBJ2-7	TGTGCCAGCAGGCGGACTAGCGGGAGCTACGAGCAGTACTTC	CASRRTSGSYEQYF
TRBD2	TRBV19	NA	TRBJ2-1	TGTGCCAGTAGTAGCTTGACTAGCGGGAGCAATGAGCAGTTCTTC	CASSSLTSGSNEQFF
TRBD1	TRBV28	NA	TRBJ2-7	TGTGCCAGCAGAGCCAGGGGGCTATCCTACGAGCAGTACTTC	CASRARGLSYEQYF
TRBD2	TRBV7-2	NA	TRBJ2-1	TGTGCCAGCAGCTTAGGTAGCGGGAGGCCCTCCTACAATGAGCAGTTCTTC	CASSLGSGRPSYNEQFF
NA	TRBV7-9	NA	TRBJ1-2	TGTGCCAGCAGCTTAGGGGGGTACGGCAGATTGAGATCACCTTTCACCTTC	CASSLGGYGRLRSPFTF
NA	TRBV11-2	NA	TRBJ2-7	TGTGCCAGCAGCTTAGATAGAGGAGAGCAGTACTTC	CASSLDRGEQYF
NA	TRBV5-1	NA	TRBJ2-3	TGCGCCAGCAGCTTAAACAGGGACGCAGATACGCAGTATTTT	CASSLNRDADTQYF
TRBD2	TRBV18	NA	TRBJ2-7	TGTGCCAGCTCTCCTTCTGAGGGAGGGAACGAGCAGTACTTC	CASSPSEGGNEQYF
NA	TRBV9	NA	TRBJ1-1	TGTGCCAGCAGCGTCGATTCCGTTATGAACACTGAAGCTTTCTTT	CASSVDSVMNTEAFF
NA	TRBV28	NA	TRBJ2-6	TGTGCCAGTTCTGCTGGGGCCAACGTCCTGACTTTC	CASSAGANVLTF
NA	TRBV11-2	NA	TRBJ2-1	TGTGCCAGCACCTTAGCCCCGTTGGCCTACAATGAGCAGTTCTTC	CASTLAPLAYNEQFF
TRBD2	TRBV6-1	NA	TRBJ2-7	TGTGCCAGCTGGGCTAGCGGTAGCTCCTACGAGCAGTACTTC	CASWASGSSYEQYF
TRBD2	TRBV5-1	NA	TRBJ2-5	TGCGCCAGCAGCTTGGCCGGGACTAGCGGCCAAGAGACCCAGTACTTC	CASSLAGTSGQETQYF
TRBD1	TRBV5-1	once	TRBJ2-3	TGCGCCAGCAGCCGGGACAGGAGCACAGATACGCAGTATTTT	CASSRDRSTDTQYF
TRBD1	TRBV9	NA	TRBJ1-2	TGTGCCAGCAGCGTGACGGGACAGGGGGCTGAGGGCTACACCTTC	CASSVTGQGAEGYTF
NA	TRBV29-1	NA	TRBJ1-1	TGCACCGGGGTCCGGGGCGTCCCGGCTGAAGCTTTCTTT	CTGVRGVPAEAFF
NA	TRBV28	NA	TRBJ1-6	TGTGCCAGCAGTTCAACAGGGAATTCACCCCTCCACTTT	CASSSTGNSPLHF
TRBD2	TRBV18	NA	TRBJ2-7	TGTGCCAGCTCACCGGGACTAGCTGAAGAGCAGTACTTC	CASSPGLAEEQYF
TRBD2	TRBV5-1	once	TRBJ2-1	TGCGCCAGCAGCCCTCGGGTAGCGGGAGTGGCTGGGGGTGAGCAGTTCTTC	CASSPRVAGVAGGEQFF
TRBD2	TRBV5-1	once	TRBJ2-4	TGCGCCAGCAGCTTGGCCGTGGGACTAGCGGGAGGAGGGGGAAACATTCAGTACTTC	CASSLAVGLAGGGGNIQYF
TRBD2	TRBV6-5	NA	TRBJ2-1	TGTGCCAGCAGTTACTCAAGCGGGAGGGCCAACAATGAGCAGTTCTTC	CASSYSSGRANNEQFF
NA	TRBV28	NA	TRBJ1-2	TGTGCCAGCAAGGGCCCCGGGGGGCTGGGCTACACCTTC	CASKGPGGLGYTF
TRBD2	TRBV25-1	few	TRBJ2-5	TGTGCCAGCAGCCAGAGCGGGAGTTTGAGAGAGACCCAGTACTTC	CASSQSGSLRETQYF
NA	TRBV18	NA	TRBJ2-7	TGTGCCAGCTCACCAGCGGCTCAGCTCGAGCAGTACTTC	CASSPAAQLEQYF
NA	TRBV27	NA	TRBJ1-5	TGTGCCAGCAGTTTACGGGGCAATCGGGTCAATCAGCCCCAGCATTTT	CASSLRGNRVNQPQHF
TRBD2	TRBV6-1	NA	TRBJ2-3	TGTGCCACCTCTCGGGGGGATGGCACAGATACGCAGTATTTT	CATSRGDGTDTQYF
TRBD1	TRBV5-5	NA	TRBJ1-5	TGTGCCAGCAGCGGCCGGGACAGGCTCAATCAGCCCCAGCATTTT	CASSGRDRLNQPQHF
NA	TRBV27	NA	TRBJ2-7	TGTGCCAGCAGTACCTGGACAAGGACCTACGAGCAGTACTTC	CASSTWTRTYEQYF
NA	TRBV2	NA	TRBJ1-2	TGTGCCAGCAGTGGGTTTGGGGGCGGTGGCTACACCTTC	CASSGFGGGGYTF
TRBD1	TRBV6-6	few	TRBJ1-1	TGTGCCAGCAGACCCCAGGGGGCGAGCTCTACTGAAGCTTTCTTT	CASRPQGASSTEAFF
TRBD2	TRBV7-2	NA	TRBJ2-2	TGTGCCAGCAGCGGCACTAGCGGGAGAGGTTGGGCCGGGGAGCTGTTTTTT	CASSGTSGRGWAGELFF
NA	TRBV6-6	NA	TRBJ2-1	TGTGCCAGCAGTTTGTCCTACAATGAGCAGTTCTTC	CASSLSYNEQFF
NA	TRBV9	NA	TRBJ1-1	TGTGCCAGCAGCGGCTTAGGGGACCCAATGGTATCCGAAGCTTTCTTT	CASSGLGDPMVSEAFF
TRBD2	TRBV7-6	NA	TRBJ2-5	TGTGCCAGCAGCTCAGAACTAGCGGGAGTTGGCGTGACCCAGTACTTC	CASSSELAGVGVTQYF
NA	TRBV5-4	NA	TRBJ2-1	TGTGCCAGCAGCAAGGAATCCTACAATGAGCAGTTCTTC	CASSKESYNEQFF
NA	TRBV30	NA	TRBJ1-3	TGTGCCTGGAGTCACCACGGGGGCGGAAACACCATATATTTT	CAWSHHGGGNTIYF
NA	TRBV6-6	NA	TRBJ1-1	TGTGCCAGCAGTTACTCGGGGCAGGGCTGGACTGAAGCTTTCTTT	CASSYSGQGWTEAFF
TRBD2	TRBV4-1	NA	TRBJ2-1	TGCGCCAGCAGCTTTACTAGCGGGAGGACCGTGCGGAGGCAGTTCTTC	CASSFTSGRTVRRQFF
NA	TRBV7-2	NA	TRBJ1-2	TGTGCCAGCAGCTTAAGATTAATGAGTGACTATGGCTACACCTTC	CASSLRLMSDYGYTF
NA	TRBV7-2	once	TRBJ2-7	TGTGCCAGCAGCTTAGCGATGGCCTACGAGCAGTACTTC	CASSLAMAYEQYF
NA	TRBV6-5	NA	TRBJ1-6	TGTGCCAGCAGTTACCGGAGGCCGGCCTATAATTCACCCCTCCACTTT	CASSYRRPAYNSPLHF
TRBD2	TRBV2	NA	TRBJ2-2	TGTGCCAGCAGTGAATCCAGCGGGAGTACCGGGGAGCTGTTTTTT	CASSESSGSTGELFF
NA	TRBV7-2	NA	TRBJ1-6	TGTGCCAGCAGCTTAGATCAGGGTCGAAATTCACCCCTCCACTTT	CASSLDQGRNSPLHF
TRBD2	TRBV23-1	NA	TRBJ2-2	TGCGCCAGCAGTCAATCGGATGAGGGCGGGGGAGGCCCGAACACCGGGGAGCTGTTTTTT	CASSQSDEGGGGPNTGELFF
TRBD2	TRBV9	NA	TRBJ2-7	TGTGCCAGCAGCGTAGAAGCGGGAGGTGGTTACGAGCAGTACTTC	CASSVEAGGGYEQYF